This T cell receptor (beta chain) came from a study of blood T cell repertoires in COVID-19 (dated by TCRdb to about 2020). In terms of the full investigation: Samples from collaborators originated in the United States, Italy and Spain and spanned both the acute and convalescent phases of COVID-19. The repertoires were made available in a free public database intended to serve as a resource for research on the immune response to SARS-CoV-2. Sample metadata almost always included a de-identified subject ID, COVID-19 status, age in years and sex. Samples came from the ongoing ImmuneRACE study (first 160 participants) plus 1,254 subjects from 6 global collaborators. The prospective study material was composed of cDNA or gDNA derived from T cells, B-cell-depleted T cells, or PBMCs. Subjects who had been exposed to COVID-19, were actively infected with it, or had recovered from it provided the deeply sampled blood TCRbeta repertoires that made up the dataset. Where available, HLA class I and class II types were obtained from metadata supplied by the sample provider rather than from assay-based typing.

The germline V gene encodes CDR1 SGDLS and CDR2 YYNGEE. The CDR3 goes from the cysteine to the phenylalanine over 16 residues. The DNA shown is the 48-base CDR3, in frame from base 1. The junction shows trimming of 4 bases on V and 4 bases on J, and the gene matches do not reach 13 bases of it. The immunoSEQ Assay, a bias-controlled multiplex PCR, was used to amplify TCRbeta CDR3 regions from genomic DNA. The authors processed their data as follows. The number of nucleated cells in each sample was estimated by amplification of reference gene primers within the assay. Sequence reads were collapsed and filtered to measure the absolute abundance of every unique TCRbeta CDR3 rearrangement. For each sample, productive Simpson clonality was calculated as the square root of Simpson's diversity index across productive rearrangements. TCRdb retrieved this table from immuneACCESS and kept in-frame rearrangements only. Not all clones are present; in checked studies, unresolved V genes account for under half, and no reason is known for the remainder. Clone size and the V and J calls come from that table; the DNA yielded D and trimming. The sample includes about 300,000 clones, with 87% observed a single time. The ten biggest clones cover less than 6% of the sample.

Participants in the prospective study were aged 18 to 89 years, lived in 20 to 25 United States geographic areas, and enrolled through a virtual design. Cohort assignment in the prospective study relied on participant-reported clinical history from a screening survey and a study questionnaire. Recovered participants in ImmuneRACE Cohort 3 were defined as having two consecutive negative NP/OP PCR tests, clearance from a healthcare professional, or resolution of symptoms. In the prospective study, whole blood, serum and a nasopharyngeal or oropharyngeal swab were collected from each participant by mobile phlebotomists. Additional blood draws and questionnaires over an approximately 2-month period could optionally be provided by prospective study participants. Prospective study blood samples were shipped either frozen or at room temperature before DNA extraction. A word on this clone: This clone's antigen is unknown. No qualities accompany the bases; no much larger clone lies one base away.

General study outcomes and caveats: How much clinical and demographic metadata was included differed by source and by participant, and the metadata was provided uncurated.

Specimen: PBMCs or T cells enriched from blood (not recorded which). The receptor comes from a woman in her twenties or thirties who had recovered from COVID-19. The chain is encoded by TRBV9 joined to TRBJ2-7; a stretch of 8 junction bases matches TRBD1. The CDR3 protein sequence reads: CASSSTPQGALYEQYF. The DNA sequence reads TGTGCCAGCAGCTCCACACCCCAGGGGGCCCTTTACGAGCAGTACTTC.